This passage covers 8 T cell receptor beta chains from one sample sequenced in a study of molecular identifiers for immune sequencing clone quantification. TCRdb itself ran the PCR reads through MiXCR, one entry per CDR3 protein. The table shows 300,000 to 350,000 distinct CDR3 sequences, with about a fifth occurring only once. Sequencing input: naive CD8+ T cells from blood, with Jurkat cell RNA spiked in. Subset in this sample: FACS-sorted CD8+CD4-CCR7+CD45RA+ naive T cells. The source of these receptors is a human donor in good health. Some libraries in this study had Jurkat cell RNA spiked in.

This clonotype occurred many times. V gene TRBV5-1 combines with J gene TRBJ1-4; 9 nucleotides line up with TRBD1. CDR3 length equals 16 residues. The germline CDR1 and CDR2 sequences are SGHRS and YFSETQ. V trimming: 3 bases; J trimming: 1 base; junction bases outside the gene matches: 4. The CDR3 loop reads CASSWGQGGTNEKLFF. The DNA for the CDR3 is TGCGCCAGCAGCTGGGGACAGGGAGGAACTAATGAAAAACTGTTTTTT.

Comments on this clonotype: A read error may explain this, as a much larger clone is one base away. Since the CDR3 does not end with the conserved phenylalanine or tryptophan, this likely comes from a read error. The J gene is TRBJ2-1, the V gene TRBV24-1; no reliable D call. CDR1 is KGHDR and CDR2 is SFDVKD in the germline V gene. The V gene lost 2 bases and the J gene lost 5 bases, with 0 bases spanning the gap. This CDR3 is built from 11 residues. In DNA, the CDR3 is TGTGCCACCAGTGATTACAATGAGCAGTTCCTC. It yields the protein CATSDYNEQFL.

As regards this clonotype: One end of the junction fails to match germline, which may point to a read error. This sequence joins TRBV30 and TRBJ2-3; TRBD2 matches 11 bases. This CDR3 is 15 amino acids long. The germline V gene has CDR1 GTSNPN and CDR2 SVGIG (reference sequence). CDR3 protein: CARSVGLAGGNTQYF. The CDR3 region has the DNA TGTGCCCGGAGTGTAGGTCTAGCGGGAGGTAATACGCAGTATTTT.

This clonotype was observed many times. The rearrangement joins TRBV29-1 to TRBJ2-2; D not certain. This CDR3 comprises 11 residues. In germline, CDR1 is SQVTM, CDR2 ANQGSEA. Trimming stripped 8 bases from V and 4 bases from J, with 8 bases between. Here the CDR3 DNA reads TGCAGCTGTTTGGCCACCGGGGAGCTGTTTTTT. It is translated as CSCLATGELFF.

Concerning this clonotype: It may be a read error: a sequence one base away is much more abundant. The V and J genes are TRBV14 and TRBJ2-5; D gene ambiguous. CDR3 length equals 14 residues. Germline CDR1 reads SGHDN; CDR2 reads FVKESK. The CDR3 region is CASSPVMYQVTQYF. In nucleotides, the CDR3 is TGTGCCAGCAGCCCTGTTATGTACCAAGTGACCCAGTACTTC.

This clonotype was counted between two and nine times. The chain employs TRBV3-2 and TRBJ2-2; the DNA was not used to check the table's D call, TRBD1. TRBV3-2 is a recognized pseudogene. This CDR3 spans 15 amino acids. In nucleotides, the CDR3 is TGTGCCAGCAGCCGAGAACAGAGGGCCACCGGGGAGCTGTTTTTT. This encodes CASSREQRATGELFF.

Regarding this clonotype: A much larger clone lies a single base off, so this may be a read error. The genes are TRBV29-1 and TRBJ2-1; D is uncertain. This CDR3 is built from 14 residues. The V gene's germline CDR1 is SQVTM and CDR2 ANQGSEA. V lost 3 bases and J lost 7, with 16 bases in between. The CDR3: CSVDKGSAVNEQFF. DNA for the CDR3: TGCAGCGTTGATAAAGGGTCGGCAGTTAATGAGCAGTTCTTC.

Worth noting for this clonotype: With a much larger clone just one base away, this may be a read error. The chain is built from TRBV4-3 and TRBJ1-1; D is possibly TRBD1 (5 bases). The CDR3 covers 16 residues. V was cut by 0 bases and J by 1 base, with 12 bases left in between. CDR1 is LGHNA and CDR2 is YSLEER in the germline V gene. The CDR3 region has the DNA TGCGCCAGCAGCCAAGAACGGGCAGGGAGGAACACTGAAGCTTTCTTT. This codes for CASSQERAGRNTEAFF.